The text below deals with one TCR beta chain. Its antigen is still unknown. The V gene's germline CDR1 is SEHNR and CDR2 FQNEAQ (reference sequence). The CDR3 is made up of 13 amino acids. No DNA is listed. This sample was included in a study of synovial regulatory T cells in juvenile arthritis. Study overall: Six or seven patients were on methotrexate and a few were untreated. Study results and caveats: Compared with other blood Treg cells, inflammation-associated Treg cells had reduced TCR diversity. iaTreg cells shared more CDR3 sequences with synovial Tregs than other blood Tregs did. Synovial Teff and blood CPL repertoires partially overlapped with iaTreg TCR repertoires, which were largely patient-private.

Profiling relied on immunoSEQ multiplex PCR, and the TCRdb table lists in-frame clones only, not all of them. Its clone listing holds 8,000 to 10,000 clones. The clonotype comes from a donor younger than 30 with juvenile idiopathic arthritis. The V gene is TRBV7-9, the J gene TRBJ1-4; TCRdb selects TRBD1, and the lack of DNA leaves this call unchecked. Sequencing was performed on Treg cells from blood. As to subset: remaining (HLA-DR-negative) circulating blood Treg cells. The CDR3 reads CASSLPPNEKLFF.